This T cell receptor beta chain was captured in a study of shared clonotypes between healthy human individuals. Study-wide background: The people who gave samples were a couple of women and a few men aged 18 to 49.

CD4+ cells yielded CD45RA+ naive and CD45RA-negative memory subsets. Sequencing was performed with immunoSEQ multiplex PCR; in TCRdb, only in-frame clones are kept and a portion is missing. This table has over 2 million clones, 92% appearing once. To note about this clone: The antigen is unknown.

V lost 0 bases and J 3 bases, leaving 11 bases between the germline ends. The CDR3 covers 15 residues. CDR1 and CDR2 (germline): MNHEY, SVGAGI. Study outcomes and limitations: Having only a few donors restricted how much genetic and exposure-history diversity was captured.

The J gene is TRBJ1-2, the V gene TRBV6-5, with no clear D. The clonotype comes from a man younger than 35 in good health. Some clones in this sample may be carry-over from other donors' samples. The sample was naive CD4+ T cells from PBMCs. The sample's subset: CD45RA+ positively selected. CDR3 nucleotides: TGTGCCAGCAGTTACTCTGTGGGTCTCTACTATGGCTACACCTTC. Its protein product is CASSYSVGLYYGYTF.